The entry that follows covers one TCR beta chain sequence. The antigen remains unidentified. Trimming stripped 0 bases from V and 3 bases from J, with 11 bases between. This CDR3 is built from 15 residues. From germline, CDR1 is LGHNA and CDR2 YNFKEQ. Unique molecular identifiers were incorporated when the TCRbeta library was constructed. Using its own MiXCR run on the PCR reads, TCRdb lists one record per CDR3 protein. The data contain roughly 100,000 distinct CDR3 sequences, around 7.8% of them seen just once; the ten biggest clones take up around 15%. The data are from a study of T-cell reconstitution after alpha-beta-depleted transplantation in children. Study outcomes and limitations: Elevated TCRbeta diversity at day 60 was traced, in some patients, to surviving recipient T cells and thymic progenitors. Roughly two months post-transplant, alpha-beta T cells reportedly originated from several hundred graft clones that had expanded. The authors attributed T-cell counts and diversity one year after transplant mostly to newly produced T cells.

The specimen comprised PBMCs, sampled before TCRalphabeta/CD19-depleted stem cell transplant. This sequence was found in a boy younger than 10 with acute lymphoblastic leukemia, due to receive a stem cell transplant. The rearrangement joins TRBV4-2 to TRBJ2-5, with a tentative D call TRBD2 (6 bases). CDR3 DNA sequence: TGTGCCAGCAGCCAAGATGGGGGGAACAAAGAGACCCAGTACTTC. It codes for CASSQDGGNKETQYF.